This TCR beta chain was sequenced in a study of blood T cell repertoires in COVID-19. Germline V gene lookup returns CDR1 MNHEY and CDR2 SVGAGI. The CDR3 extends over 13 amino acids. V was trimmed by 2 bases and J by 6 bases, leaving 11 bases between them. Profiling relied on immunoSEQ multiplex PCR, and the TCRdb table lists in-frame clones only, not all of them. The data contain around 100,000 clones, 85% to 90% of them singletons. Sequencing was carried out using peripheral blood. The receptor was derived from a human donor in a cohort sampled during active COVID-19. The gene calls are TRBV6-5 and TRBJ2-7, with a tentative D call TRBD1 (5 bases). CDR3 loop: CASSYAAGREQYF. The DNA for the CDR3 is TGTGCCAGCAGTTACGCCGCAGGGCGCGAGCAGTACTTC.